The T cell receptor (beta chain) under discussion was sequenced for a study of beta chain features in type 1 diabetes. Investigators reverse transcribed all isolated RNA, so they sequenced expressed TCRB transcripts. The data were produced by immunoSEQ multiplex PCR, yet TCRdb's version contains in-frame clones alone and is incomplete. The data hold a few hundred thousand clones, with 9.6% observed a single time. One heparinised draw of blood, averaging around 100 mL, came from each donor. V was trimmed by 1 base and J by 2 bases, leaving 7 bases between them. From germline, CDR1 is SGHRS and CDR2 YFSETQ. The CDR3 consists of 14 residues. Points on this clone: The sample carries other DNA sequences with the same CDR3.

This chain uses TRBV5-1 with TRBJ2-1; D not certain. This sequence originates from a woman aged 18-35 years in good health. Sequenced input: naive CD4+ T cells from blood. The CDR3 DNA reads as TGCGCCAGCAGCTTGCAAGGAGCCTACAATGAGCAGTTCTTC. Translating it yields CASSLQGAYNEQFF. The full variable domain, in which reference TRBV5-1 and TRBJ2-1 provide the parts outside the CDR3, is KAGVTQTPRYLIKTRGQQVTLSCSPISGHRSVSWYQQTPGQGLQFLFEYFSETQRNKGNFPGRFSGRQFSNSRSEMNVSTLELGDSALYLCASSLQGAYNEQFFGPGTRLTVL.